In its sample, the clone carrying this T cell receptor beta chain was seen a few times. The antigen is undetermined. Assay: immunoSEQ multiplex PCR; the TCRdb copy retains only in-frame clones and omits some. The repertoire holds around 110,000 clones, with 90% as singletons. These data originate in a study of OX40 agonist ivuxolimab in advanced cancers. General study points: Both CD4+ and CD8+ T cell populations in blood had undergone clonal expansion by week 6 at 0.1 to 3.0 mg/kg.

This TCR was sampled from an adult with an advanced solid tumor such as melanoma, head and neck, liver or kidney cancer. The sequencing used CD4+ or CD8+ T cells sorted from blood, collected in a trial of the OX40 agonist ivuxolimab.

CDR3 region: CASSGGASNSPLHF. The CDR3 nucleotides read TGTGCCAGCAGCGGCGGGGCTAGTAATTCACCCCTCCACTTT. The chain recombines TRBV7-8 with TRBJ1-6, with TRBD1 as a possible D gene (5 bases). CDR3 length equals 14 residues. V was clipped by 5 bases and J by 6 bases, with 11 bases between them. The germline CDR1 and CDR2 sequences are SGHVS and FQNEAQ.